The 27 T cell receptor beta chains below were found in one sample sequenced in a study of CD8+ T cells in alopecia areata. Treatment: oral pan-JAK inhibitor, 5-10 mg twice daily. After isolation, RNA underwent reverse transcription to generate cDNA as the sequencing template. Profiled with immunoSEQ multiplex PCR; TCRdb holds only in-frame clones, not every one. The profile shows 95,000 to 100,000 clones, 50% to 60% of them singletons. Source: CD8+ T cells sorted from blood, taken at approximately week 56, from a patient treated with tofacitinib. The receptors shown here come from a human donor with alopecia areata.

A few counts support this clone. The CDR3 sequence is CAISISGGPTDTQYF. The CDR3, as DNA: TGTGCCATCAGTATTAGCGGGGGGCCCACAGATACGCAGTATTTT. The rearrangement joins TRBV10-3 to TRBJ2-3; TRBD2 matches 10 bases. Looked up from germline, CDR1 is ENHRY and CDR2 is SYGVKD. This CDR3 is 15 amino acids long. V was clipped by 5 bases and J by 2 bases; unmatched bases: 4.

This clone was recorded a few times. CDR3 DNA sequence: TGTGCCAGCTCACCACGACCCGAGCAGGAGCTGTTTTTT. Encoded protein: CASSPRPEQELFF. V and J are TRBV18 and TRBJ2-2, with D unclear. Germline V gene data show CDR1 as KGHSH and CDR2 as LQKENI. The CDR3 is 13 residues long. Trimming shortened V by 1 base and J by 10 bases, and 10 bases separated the two germline ends.

The table lists this clone with many counts. The V gene is TRBV9, the J gene TRBJ2-3; D not resolved. Germline V gives CDR1 SGDLS, CDR2 YYNGEE. V was cut by 0 bases and J by 2 bases, with 10 bases left in between. The length of the CDR3 is 15 residues. CDR3 sequence: CASSVDGADTDTQYF. The CDR3 region has the DNA TGTGCCAGCAGCGTAGATGGAGCAGACACAGATACGCAGTATTTT. The variable domain in full, with the rest retrieved from reference TRBV9 and TRBJ2-3, is DSGVTQTPKHLITATGQRVTLRCSPRSGDLSVYWYQQSLDQGLQFLIQYYNGEERAKGNILERFSAQQFPDLHSELNLSSLELGDSALYFCASSVDGADTDTQYFGPGTRLTVL.

The chain is built from TRBV7-6 and TRBJ2-6, with 7 bases fitting TRBD1. This CDR3 has 17 residues. Trimming cost V 6 bases and J 0 bases; bases outside gene matches: 8. From germline, CDR1 is SGHVS and CDR2 FNYEAQ. The CDR3 reads CASRTGTDLSGANVLTF. In DNA, the CDR3 is TGTGCCAGCAGAACCGGGACAGACCTCTCTGGGGCCAACGTCCTGACTTTC.

This clone was found a few times. The chain combines TRBV4-1 with TRBJ2-1; D may be TRBD2 (5 bases). V lost 2 bases, J lost 7 bases, and 9 bases lay in between. This CDR3 comprises 13 residues. Germline assignment: CDR1 MGHRA and CDR2 YSYEKL. The DNA of the CDR3 is TGCGCCAGCAGCCAAATCCCGGGAAATGAGCAGTTCTTC. It is translated as CASSQIPGNEQFF.

V and J are TRBV6-6 and TRBJ2-3; perhaps TRBD2 as D (6 bases). Germline-derived CDR1 and CDR2 are MNHNY and SVGAGI (reference sequence). Deletions cut 9 bases from V and 6 bases from J, with 10 bases between. This CDR3 region has 11 residues. In DNA form, the CDR3 reads TGTGCCAGTGAGAGCGGGGATACGCAGTATTTT. Its protein is CASESGDTQYF.

This clone was counted only a few times. J is TRBJ2-1 and V is TRBV5-6; D possibly matches TRBD1 or TRBD2 (5 bases each). Germline V gives CDR1 SGHDT, CDR2 YYEEEE. Trimming removed 4 bases from V and 6 bases from J, with 14 bases in between. This CDR3 is built from 14 residues. The CDR3 DNA reads TGTGCCAGCAGCCGGAGAGGGGTCGGCAATGAGCAGTTCTTC. It is translated as CASSRRGVGNEQFF.

A note on this clone: At the DNA level, this CDR3 is encoded by other sequences in the same sample as well. The rearrangement links TRBV4-2 to TRBJ2-1; D is perhaps TRBD2 (5 bases). CDR3 size: 15 residues. Germline V lookup: CDR1 LGHNA, CDR2 YNFKEQ. Trimming removed 6 bases from V and 0 bases from J, with 12 bases in between. The CDR3: CASSPGVSSYNEQFF. The CDR3 DNA reads as TGTGCCAGCAGTCCCGGGGTGAGCTCCTACAATGAGCAGTTCTTC.

To note about this clone: Other DNA sequences in the sample encode the same CDR3. The rearrangement uses TRBV7-9 and TRBJ2-5; D is uncertain. Trimming took 4 bases from V and 4 from J, leaving 1 base between them. CDR3 length equals 10 residues. Germline lookup yields CDR1 SEHNR and CDR2 FQNEAQ (reference sequence). CDR3 residues: CASSSETQYF. Here the CDR3 DNA reads TGTGCCAGCAGCTCAGAGACCCAGTACTTC.

The rearrangement joins TRBV7-4 to TRBJ1-1; D not resolved. Looked up from germline, CDR1 is SGHVT and CDR2 is SQSDAQ. Trimming pared 1 base from V and 5 bases from J, leaving 8 bases between. The CDR3 covers 13 residues. The CDR3 sequence: CASSLEGLTEAFF. CDR3 bases: TGTGCCAGCAGCTTAGAAGGGCTAACTGAAGCTTTCTTT.

J is TRBJ2-7 and V is TRBV9, with a weak D call TRBD1 (7 bases). The V end lost 4 bases, the J end lost 3 bases, and 20 bases lay between the germline ends. The CDR3 has 16 amino acids. CDR1 is SGDLS and CDR2 is YYNGEE in the germline V gene. CDR3 DNA sequence: TGTGCCAGCAGCTTAGCCCGGACAGGACTAAACTACGAGCAGTACTTC. Protein: CASSLARTGLNYEQYF.

The CDR3: CASSLEPMSYEQYF. CDR3 DNA sequence: TGTGCCAGCAGTCTTGAGCCCATGTCCTACGAGCAGTACTTC. V usage is TRBV27 and J usage is TRBJ2-7; D remains ambiguous. This CDR3 contains 14 residues. The V end lost 5 bases, the J end lost 1 base, and 12 bases lay between the germline ends. The germline V gene has CDR1 MNHEY and CDR2 SMNVEV (reference sequence).

The CDR3, as DNA: TGCAGCGTTGGAACAGCTTCAACTAATGAAAAACTGTTTTTT. It translates to CSVGTASTNEKLFF. The chain joins TRBV29-1 to TRBJ1-4; D ambiguous. Germline CDR1 is SQVTM and CDR2 is ANQGSEA. The CDR3 runs 14 residues. Trimming left V 4 bases short and J 0 bases short, with 9 bases between.

To note about this clone: This sample also contains other DNA sequences that code for the same CDR3. The chain is built from TRBV20-1 and TRBJ1-1; D gene uncertain. Germline V gene lookup returns CDR1 DFQATT and CDR2 SNEGSKA (reference sequence). The germline V and J ends were trimmed by 3 bases and 2 bases, with 4 bases remaining between them. The CDR3 contains 11 residues. The CDR3 DNA sequence: TGCAGTGCTAGGTTAAACACTGAAGCTTTCTTT. This encodes CSARLNTEAFF.

This rearrangement joins TRBV13 to TRBJ2-7; tentative D call: TRBD1 (6 bases). Trimming took off 6 bases at V and 4 bases at J, with 16 bases between the two ends. There are 14 residues in the CDR3. Germline assignment: CDR1 PRHDT and CDR2 FYEKMQ (reference sequence). CDR3 residues: CASRIQGSTYEQYF. The CDR3 coding sequence is TGTGCCAGCAGGATACAGGGCAGTACGTACGAGCAGTACTTC.

The sample holds a few counts of this clone. The chain employs TRBV4-2 and TRBJ2-3; 11 bases are a match to TRBD2. This CDR3 region has 16 residues. V lost 1 base to trimming and J lost 5 bases; unmatched junction nucleotides: 5. Germline CDR1 is LGHNA and CDR2 is YNFKEQ. The CDR3, as DNA: TGTGCCAGCAGCCAAGGCTACCTAGCGGGGGGAGATACGCAGTATTTT. Translating gives CASSQGYLAGGDTQYF.

The V gene is TRBV7-3, the J gene TRBJ1-1; D is uncertain. This CDR3 region has 13 residues. V lost 4 bases and J 4 bases, leaving 10 bases between the germline ends. Germline V CDR1 and CDR2: SGHTA, FQGTGA. In nucleotides, the CDR3 is TGTGCCAGCAGCTCCGGGAAATCCACTGAAGCTTTCTTT. This sequence encodes CASSSGKSTEAFF.

The chain uses TRBV7-8 and TRBJ1-2; the D is unclear. Germline CDR1 is SGHVS and CDR2 is FQNEAQ. The ends were cut back, 5 bases at V and 2 bases at J, with 15 bases in the middle. This CDR3 has 15 amino acids. Written as DNA, the CDR3 is TGTGCCAGCAGCCCGGATGGGAGGGCCAACTATGGCTACACCTTC. This codes for CASSPDGRANYGYTF.

With regard to this clone: Additional DNA sequences in this sample encode the identical CDR3. The V gene is TRBV15, the J gene TRBJ2-1; D unclear. Germline assignment: CDR1 LNHNV and CDR2 YYDKDF (reference sequence). V shed 2 bases and J shed 4 bases, with 0 bases lying between them. The CDR3 length is 11 residues. CDR3 sequence reads: CATSRYNEQFF. CDR3 in DNA: TGTGCCACCAGCAGATACAATGAGCAGTTCTTC.

This chain joins TRBV7-6 and TRBJ2-7; no clear D. V was cut by 5 bases and J by 3 bases, with 17 bases left in between. The length of the CDR3 is 15 residues. The germline gives CDR1 SGHVS, CDR2 FNYEAQ. CDR3 sequence (DNA): TGTGCCAGCAGCCCATCAGATTTCCAAGACTACGAGCAGTACTTC. As protein: CASSPSDFQDYEQYF.

This clone was recorded a few times. This CDR3 is CASSFSGGDGNEQFF. The CDR3 DNA reads as TGTGCCAGCAGCTTTAGCGGGGGAGACGGGAATGAGCAGTTCTTC. The gene calls are TRBV11-2 and TRBJ2-1, with 9 bases fitting TRBD2. Germline trimming cut 3 bases from V and 7 bases from J; bases unmatched to any gene: 7. Per the germline V gene, CDR1 is SGHAT and CDR2 is FQNNGV. The CDR3 contains 15 residues.

The CDR3 DNA follows: TGTGCCAGCAGAAACGGGCTCCGAGCCAACAATGAGCAGTTCTTC. It translates to CASRNGLRANNEQFF. V and J are TRBV7-8 and TRBJ2-1, with D unclear. V lost 6 bases, J lost 5 bases, and 17 bases lay in between. The germline V gene encodes CDR1 SGHVS and CDR2 FQNEAQ. The length of the CDR3 is 15 residues.

The genes are TRBV4-2 and TRBJ2-5; D unclear. This CDR3 comprises 13 residues. Germline V lookup: CDR1 LGHNA, CDR2 YNFKEQ. The ends were cut back, 1 base at V and 5 bases at J, with 8 bases in the middle. CDR3 DNA sequence: TGTGCCAGCAGCCAAGTCATTCTGGAGACCCAGTACTTC. Encoded protein: CASSQVILETQYF.

V gene TRBV12-5 combines with J gene TRBJ2-3, with 14 bases that match TRBD2. This CDR3 region has 19 residues. Germline lookup yields CDR1 LGHNT and CDR2 FRNRAP. The V gene end was trimmed by 7 bases and the J gene end by 0 bases; junction bases not matched to a gene: 12. The CDR3 DNA reads as TGTGCTAGTGACCCGGGACTAGCGGGAGACGACCTCAGCACAGATACGCAGTATTTT. Translating it yields CASDPGLAGDDLSTDTQYF.

This clone was observed a handful of times. V and J are TRBV7-2 and TRBJ2-7; weak D call: TRBD1 (6 bases). Between the trimmed V and J ends, which lost 3 bases and 2 bases, there was a span of 11 bases. The germline V gene has CDR1 SGHTA and CDR2 FQGNSA. The length of the CDR3 is 14 residues. CDR3 sequence (DNA): TGTGCCAGCAGCTTTACACAGGGTCCCTACGAGCAGTACTTC. Translating gives CASSFTQGPYEQYF.

The table lists this clone with a few counts. The gene calls are TRBV13 and TRBJ1-5; D remains ambiguous. This CDR3 has 15 amino acids. V gave up 0 bases and J gave up 1 base, with 7 bases separating them. Germline loops: CDR1 PRHDT, CDR2 FYEKMQ (reference sequence). This CDR3 reads CASSLGGESNQPQHF. CDR3 coding DNA: TGTGCCAGCAGCTTAGGGGGAGAGAGCAATCAGCCCCAGCATTTT.

The chain combines TRBV9 with TRBJ1-2; D is possibly TRBD1 (6 bases). This CDR3 has 15 residues. Germline V gene data show CDR1 as SGDLS and CDR2 as YYNGEE. Trimming pared 2 bases from V and 0 bases from J, leaving 11 bases between. The CDR3 DNA is TGTGCCAGCAGCGTTTCCCGGACAGCTAACTATGGCTACACCTTC. Translation: CASSVSRTANYGYTF.